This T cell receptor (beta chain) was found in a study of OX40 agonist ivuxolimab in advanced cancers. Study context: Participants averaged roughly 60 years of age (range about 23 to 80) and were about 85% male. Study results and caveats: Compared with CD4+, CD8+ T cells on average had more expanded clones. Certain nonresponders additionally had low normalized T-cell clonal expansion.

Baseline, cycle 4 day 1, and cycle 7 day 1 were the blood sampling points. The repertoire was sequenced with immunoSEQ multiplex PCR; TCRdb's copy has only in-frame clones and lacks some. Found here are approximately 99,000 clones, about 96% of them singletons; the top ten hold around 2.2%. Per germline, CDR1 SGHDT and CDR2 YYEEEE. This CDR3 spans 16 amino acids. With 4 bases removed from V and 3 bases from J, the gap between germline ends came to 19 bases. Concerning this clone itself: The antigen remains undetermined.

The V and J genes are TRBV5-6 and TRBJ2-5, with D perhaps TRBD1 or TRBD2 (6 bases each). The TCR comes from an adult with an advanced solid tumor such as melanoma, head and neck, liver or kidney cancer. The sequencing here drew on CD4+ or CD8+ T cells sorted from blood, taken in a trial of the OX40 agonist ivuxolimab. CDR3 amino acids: CASSRFVPGAKETQYF. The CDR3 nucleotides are TGTGCCAGCAGCCGATTTGTCCCGGGGGCGAAAGAGACCCAGTACTTC.